This TCR beta chain is from a study of beta chain features in type 1 diabetes. General study findings and limits: A pattern of fewer insertions and more deletions at VDJ junctions was seen in type 1 diabetes patients. Whether TCRB rearrangement is influenced by HLA type was left unresolved in this analysis. Type 1 diabetes patients had TCRB CDR3s that were shorter (moderately but significantly so) in all four CD4+ subsets.

On this clone: Its cognate antigen is unknown.

Reverse transcribing all isolated RNA meant expressed TCRB transcripts were sequenced. Libraries were prepared by immunoSEQ multiplex PCR; TCRdb keeps only in-frame clonotypes and omits some of them. The table records 810,000 or so clones, around a sixth of them present only once. The germline V and J ends were trimmed by 4 bases and 0 bases, with 14 bases remaining between them. The CDR3 consists of 16 residues. The germline V gene encodes CDR1 SGDLS and CDR2 YYNGEE. The sequencing input was naive CD4+ T cells from blood. V gene TRBV9 combines with J gene TRBJ1-3; D not certain. The receptor was isolated from a woman between 18 and 29 years old in good health. The CDR3 loop reads CASSPNPGSSGNTIYF. The CDR3 region has the DNA TGTGCCAGCAGCCCAAACCCGGGTAGCTCTGGAAACACCATATATTTT.